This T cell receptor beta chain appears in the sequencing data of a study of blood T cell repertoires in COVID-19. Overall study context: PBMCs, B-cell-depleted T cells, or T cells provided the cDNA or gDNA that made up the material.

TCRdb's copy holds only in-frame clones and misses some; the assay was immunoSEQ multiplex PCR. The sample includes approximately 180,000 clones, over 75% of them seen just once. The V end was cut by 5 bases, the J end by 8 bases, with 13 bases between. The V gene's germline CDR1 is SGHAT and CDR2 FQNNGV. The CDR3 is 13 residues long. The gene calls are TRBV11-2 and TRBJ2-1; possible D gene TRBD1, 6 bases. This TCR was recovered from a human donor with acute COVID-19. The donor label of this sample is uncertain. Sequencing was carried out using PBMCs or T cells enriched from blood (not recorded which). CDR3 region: CASSPRGTHEQFF. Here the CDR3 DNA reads TGTGCCAGCAGCCCCAGGGGAACCCATGAGCAGTTCTTC. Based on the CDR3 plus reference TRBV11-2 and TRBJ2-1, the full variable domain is EAGVAQSPRYKIIEKRQSVAFWCNPISGHATLYWYQQILGQGPKLLIQFQNNGVVDDSQLPKDRFSAERLKGVDSTLKIQPAKLEDSAVYLCASSPRGTHEQFFGPGTRLTVL.